Presented here are 6 T cell receptor beta chains from one specimen sequenced in a study of CD8 T cells in ankylosing spondylitis. Their antigens remain unidentified. General observations from the study: Characteristic, it appeared, of ankylosing spondylitis blood was a TCR beta motif of several highly homologous variants.

From the 5' RACE reads, TCRdb called clonotypes with MiXCR, one entry per CDR3 protein. Here the sample spans more than 400,000 distinct CDR3 sequences, roughly 5% being singletons. The material sequenced was blood, either unsorted or a sorted T cell fraction (not recorded which). These receptors all come from a male donor with ankylosing spondylitis.

This clonotype showed up many times. The chain couples TRBV12-3 or TRBV12-4 to TRBJ1-1, with D unclear. CDR3 length: 13 amino acids. The V and J ends lost 8 bases and 2 bases respectively, with 12 bases between them. CDR3 loop: CASLLLGNTEAFF. In DNA, the CDR3 is TGTGCCAGCCTCTTACTTGGTAACACTGAAGCTTTCTTT.

In its sample, this clonotype was seen many times. The genes are TRBV20-1 and TRBJ1-2; D not resolved. CDR3 length equals 11 residues. CDR1 is DFQATT, CDR2 SNEGSKA, per germline (reference sequence). The V gene lost 6 bases and the J gene lost 4 bases, with 9 bases spanning the gap. The CDR3 DNA reads TGCAGTGCCTATCTCCGCTATGGCTACACCTTC. This codes for CSAYLRYGYTF.

This clonotype was observed at least ten times. This chain uses TRBV7-8 with TRBJ2-7, with no clear D. Germline loops: CDR1 SGHVS, CDR2 FQNEAQ. V was clipped by 1 base and J by 2 bases, with 12 bases between them. The CDR3 covers 15 residues. The CDR3 loop is CASSLVSGRTYEQYF. CDR3 nucleotides: TGTGCCAGCAGCTTAGTATCCGGCCGCACCTACGAGCAGTACTTC.

The chain uses TRBV20-1 and TRBJ2-1; 9 positions match TRBD2. The CDR3 has 16 residues. J was trimmed by 4 bases and V by 6 bases; bases with no gene match: 13. Germline-derived CDR1 and CDR2 are DFQATT and SNEGSKA (reference sequence). CDR3 DNA sequence: TGCAGTGCCAAAGACAGCGGGACTAGCTTATACAATGAGCAGTTCTTC. It specifies CSAKDSGTSLYNEQFF.

This clonotype came up a few times. The chain has TRBV20-1 and TRBJ1-5; TRBD1 might be the D (5 bases). CDR1 is DFQATT, CDR2 SNEGSKA, per germline (reference sequence). Trimming cost V 0 bases and J 6 bases, with 18 bases left between them. This CDR3 region has 16 residues. The CDR3 spells CSARDMEVGDFQPQHF. In DNA, the CDR3 is TGCAGTGCTAGAGATATGGAAGTGGGGGATTTTCAGCCCCAGCATTTT.

This clonotype was observed many times. The chain couples TRBV6-1 to TRBJ2-5; 9 bases match TRBD1. V was pared by 5 bases and J by 6 bases, with 16 bases of the junction left unmatched. CDR1 is MNHNS, CDR2 SASEGT, per germline. There are 17 residues in the CDR3. In nucleotides, the CDR3 is TGTGCCAGCAGTCCAGGGGACAGGGTCTTAGGTGTGCAGACCCAGTACTTC. Protein: CASSPGDRVLGVQTQYF.